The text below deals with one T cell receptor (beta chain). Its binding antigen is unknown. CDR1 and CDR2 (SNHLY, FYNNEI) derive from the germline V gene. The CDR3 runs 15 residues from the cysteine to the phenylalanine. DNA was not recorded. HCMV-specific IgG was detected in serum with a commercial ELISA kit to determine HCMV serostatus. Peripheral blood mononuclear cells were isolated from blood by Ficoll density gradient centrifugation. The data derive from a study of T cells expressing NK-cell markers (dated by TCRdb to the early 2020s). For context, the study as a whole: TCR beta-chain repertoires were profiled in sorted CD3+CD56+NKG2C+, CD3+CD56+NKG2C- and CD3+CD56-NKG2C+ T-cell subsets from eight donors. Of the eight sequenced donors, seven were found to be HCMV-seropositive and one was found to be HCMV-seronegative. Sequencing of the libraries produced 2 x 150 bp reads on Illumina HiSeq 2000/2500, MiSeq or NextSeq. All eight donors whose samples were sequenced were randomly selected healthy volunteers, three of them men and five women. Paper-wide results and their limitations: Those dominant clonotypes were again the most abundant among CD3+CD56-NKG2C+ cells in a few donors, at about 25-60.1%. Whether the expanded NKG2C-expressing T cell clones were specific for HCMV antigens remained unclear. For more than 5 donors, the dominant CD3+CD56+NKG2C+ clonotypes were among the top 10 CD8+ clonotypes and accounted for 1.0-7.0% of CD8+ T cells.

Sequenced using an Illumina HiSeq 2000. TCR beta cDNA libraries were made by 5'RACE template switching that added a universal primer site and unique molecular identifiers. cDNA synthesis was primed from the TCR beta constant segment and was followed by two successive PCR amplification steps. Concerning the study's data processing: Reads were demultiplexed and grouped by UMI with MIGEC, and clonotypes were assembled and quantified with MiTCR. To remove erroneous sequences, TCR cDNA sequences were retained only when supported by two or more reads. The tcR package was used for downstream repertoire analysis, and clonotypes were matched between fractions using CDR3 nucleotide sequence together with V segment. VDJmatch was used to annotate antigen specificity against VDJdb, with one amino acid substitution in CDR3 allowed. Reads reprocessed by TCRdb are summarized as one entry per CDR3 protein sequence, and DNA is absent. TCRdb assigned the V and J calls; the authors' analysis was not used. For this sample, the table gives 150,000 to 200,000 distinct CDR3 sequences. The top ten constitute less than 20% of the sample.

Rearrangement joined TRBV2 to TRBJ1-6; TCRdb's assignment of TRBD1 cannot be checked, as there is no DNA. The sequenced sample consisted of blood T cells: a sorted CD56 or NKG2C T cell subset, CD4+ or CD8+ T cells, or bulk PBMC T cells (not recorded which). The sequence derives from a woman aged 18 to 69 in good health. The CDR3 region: CASSVSWGADSPLHF.